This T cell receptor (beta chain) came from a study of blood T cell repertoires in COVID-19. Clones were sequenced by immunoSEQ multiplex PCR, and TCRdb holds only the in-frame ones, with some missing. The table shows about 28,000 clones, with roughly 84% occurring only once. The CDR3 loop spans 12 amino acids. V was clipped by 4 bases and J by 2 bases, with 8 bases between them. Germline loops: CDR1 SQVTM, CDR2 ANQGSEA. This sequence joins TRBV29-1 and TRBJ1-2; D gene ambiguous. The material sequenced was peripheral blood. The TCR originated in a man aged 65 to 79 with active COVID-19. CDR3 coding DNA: TGCAGCGTTGTGACTGCCAACTATGGCTACACCTTC. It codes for CSVVTANYGYTF.